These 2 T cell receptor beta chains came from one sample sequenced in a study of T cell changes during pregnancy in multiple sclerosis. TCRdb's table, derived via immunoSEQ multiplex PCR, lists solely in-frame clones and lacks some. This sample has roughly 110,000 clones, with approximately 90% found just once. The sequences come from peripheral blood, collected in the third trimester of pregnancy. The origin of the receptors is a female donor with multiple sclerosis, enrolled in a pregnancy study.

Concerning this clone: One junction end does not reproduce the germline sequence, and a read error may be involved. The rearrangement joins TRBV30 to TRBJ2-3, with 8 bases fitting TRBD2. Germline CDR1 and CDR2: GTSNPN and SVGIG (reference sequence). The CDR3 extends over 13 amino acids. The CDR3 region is CVWSAGGGDTQYF. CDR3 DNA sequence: TGTGTCTGGAGTGCGGGAGGAGGAGATACGCAGTATTTT.

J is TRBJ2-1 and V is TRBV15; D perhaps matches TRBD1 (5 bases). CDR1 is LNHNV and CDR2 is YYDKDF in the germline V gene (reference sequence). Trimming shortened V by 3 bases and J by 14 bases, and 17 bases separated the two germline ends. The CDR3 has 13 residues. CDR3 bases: TGTGCCACCAGCAGCGCTCCCGGTGGGGCCGAGTTCTTC. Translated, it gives CATSSAPGGAEFF.